Each of the 28 T cell receptor beta chains below was sequenced from the same sample in a study of CD8+CD57+ T cells in acquired aplastic anemia. The TCR beta profiling, which covered VDJ combination and CDR3 sequence, was carried out using genomic DNA as the template. TCRdb redid the calling of the reads with MiXCR, one entry per CDR3 protein. The table has about 240,000 distinct CDR3 sequences, more than 40% seen once. It was patients with CD8+CD57+ cell expansion by flow cytometry who were chosen for sequencing. Sequencing used sorted CD4+, CD8+, or CD8+CD57+ T cells (not recorded which) from PBMCs. The receptor source for this set is a human donor with aplastic anemia.

With regard to this clonotype: This may arise from a read error, as a much more abundant clone is one base away. This chain uses TRBV5-4 with TRBJ1-1, with TRBD1 as a possible D gene (5 bases). CDR1 is SGHNT, CDR2 YYREEE, per germline (reference sequence). The CDR3 is made up of 14 amino acids. Trimming took 4 bases from V and 4 from J, leaving 14 bases between them. CDR3: CASSPGLGPTEAFF. The CDR3 DNA follows: TGTGCCAGCAGCCCGGGACTGGGTCCCACTGAAGCTTTCTTT.

This clonotype was counted between two and nine times. The chain recombines TRBV9 with TRBJ2-1, with D perhaps TRBD1 or TRBD2 (6 bases each). The germline CDR1 and CDR2 sequences are SGDLS and YYNGEE. The length of the CDR3 is 18 residues. V gave up 0 bases and J gave up 1 base, with 17 bases separating them. The CDR3 spells CASSVEGGLGSSYNEQFF. The DNA for the CDR3 is TGTGCCAGCAGCGTAGAGGGGGGTTTGGGGTCATCCTACAATGAGCAGTTCTTC.

To note about this clonotype: A clone one base away is much larger, so this may be a read error. The CDR3 protein is CAISESVQKSIGFEAFF. CDR3 in DNA: TGTGCCATCAGTGAGTCGGTCCAGAAAAGTATTGGGTTTGAAGCTTTCTTT. V and J are TRBV10-3 and TRBJ1-1; D ambiguous. The germline gives CDR1 ENHRY, CDR2 SYGVKD. V was clipped by 0 bases and J by 7 bases, with 21 bases between them. The CDR3 loop spans 17 amino acids.

This clonotype was detected ten times or more. V and J are TRBV25-1 and TRBJ2-7; 8 bases are a match to TRBD1. With V trimmed by 3 bases and J by 2 bases, 12 bases remained unmatched. This CDR3 comprises 17 residues. In germline, CDR1 is MGHDK, CDR2 SYGVNS. CDR3 protein: CASSDPRSDRGTYEQYF. As DNA, the CDR3 is TGTGCCAGCAGTGATCCACGATCCGACAGGGGCACCTACGAGCAGTACTTC.

The chain combines TRBV25-1 with TRBJ2-5; 8 nucleotides line up with TRBD1. CDR3 size: 15 residues. The V segment lost 10 bases and the J segment 2 bases; nucleotides outside the gene matches: 12. Germline lookup yields CDR1 MGHDK and CDR2 SYGVNS. Written as DNA, the CDR3 is TGTGCCATGAGTCCGGAGGGGACAGGTCAAGAGACCCAGTACTTC. Its protein is CAMSPEGTGQETQYF.

This clonotype appeared many times. The rearrangement uses TRBV5-8 and TRBJ2-7; D gene uncertain. The CDR3 length is 12 residues. Trimming removed 4 bases from V and 3 bases from J, with 8 bases in between. Germline CDR1 reads SGHTS; CDR2 reads YDEGEE. DNA of the CDR3: TGTGCCAGCAGCCCTGGGATCTACGAGCAGTACTTC. Protein: CASSPGIYEQYF.

The chain employs TRBV4-3 and TRBJ1-6, with TRBD1 matching 8 bases. After removal of 4 bases from V and 7 bases from J, the junction contained 3 bases not matched to a gene. The CDR3 is made up of 14 amino acids. The germline V gene has CDR1 LGHNA and CDR2 YSLEER. The CDR3 protein is CASSPQGANSPLHF. CDR3 nucleotides: TGCGCCAGCAGCCCTCAGGGGGCGAATTCACCCCTCCACTTT.

For this clonotype: At one boundary the junction diverges from the germline segment, which might be a read error. This chain joins TRBV12-3 or TRBV12-4 and TRBJ1-1, with 7 nucleotides matching TRBD1. The CDR3 runs to 14 residues. CDR3 sequence reads: CTSRGGASVGEAFF. The CDR3 nucleotides are TGTACCAGCAGGGGGGGGGCGTCGGTGGGTGAAGCTTTCTTT.

This clonotype was detected ten times or more. The genes are TRBV7-3 and TRBJ2-5; D remains ambiguous. The CDR3 runs 17 residues. V gave up 2 bases and J gave up 2 bases, with 18 bases separating them. Germline V CDR1 and CDR2: SGHTA, FQGTGA. The CDR3 protein is CASSLLIPRRGQETQYF. DNA for the CDR3: TGTGCCAGCAGCTTACTCATCCCTCGGAGAGGTCAAGAGACCCAGTACTTC.

This clonotype occurred a few times. The J gene is TRBJ2-5, the V gene TRBV6-1; D unresolved. The CDR3 sequence is 15 residues long. Germline V CDR1 and CDR2: MNHNS, SASEGT. V lost 5 bases to trimming and J lost 1 base, with 14 bases between them. This CDR3 reads CASSYGGRSQETQYF. The CDR3 region has the DNA TGTGCCAGCAGTTACGGCGGACGGAGCCAAGAGACCCAGTACTTC.

The CDR3 is CATSTTLRNYGYTF. The DNA of the CDR3 is TGTGCCACCAGCACAACTCTGAGGAACTATGGCTACACCTTC. The chain employs TRBV15 and TRBJ1-2, with D unresolved. CDR1 is LNHNV, CDR2 YYDKDF, per germline (reference sequence). The V and J ends lost 4 bases and 2 bases respectively, with 11 bases between them. This CDR3 is built from 14 residues.

This clonotype was detected many times. The chain joins TRBV7-9 to TRBJ1-2, with a possible D match to TRBD1 (5 bases). Trimming took off 7 bases at V and 5 bases at J, with 17 bases between the two ends. CDR3 length equals 14 residues. Germline lookup yields CDR1 SEHNR and CDR2 FQNEAQ (reference sequence). This CDR3 is CASKPEQVPYGYTF. Written as DNA, the CDR3 is TGTGCCAGCAAACCCGAACAGGTTCCTTATGGCTACACCTTC.

This clonotype was observed once. The J gene is TRBJ1-1, the V gene TRBV19; D uncertain. Trimming removed 7 bases from V and 1 base from J, with 10 bases in between. The germline CDR1 and CDR2 sequences are LNHDA and SQIVND (reference sequence). The CDR3 covers 13 residues. The CDR3 reads CASTQLGNTEAFF. CDR3 bases: TGTGCCAGTACTCAGCTGGGGAACACTGAAGCTTTCTTT.

This clonotype was recorded many times. This rearrangement joins TRBV9 to TRBJ1-2; D is possibly TRBD1 (5 bases). Trimming removed 0 bases at V and 3 bases at J, with 9 bases between. Germline V CDR1 and CDR2: SGDLS, YYNGEE. This CDR3 contains 14 residues. CDR3 nucleotide sequence: TGTGCCAGCAGCGTAGTATCGGGGGACTATGGCTACACCTTC. The encoded protein is CASSVVSGDYGYTF. The whole variable domain, remainder taken from reference TRBV9 and TRBJ1-2, is DSGVTQTPKHLITATGQRVTLRCSPRSGDLSVYWYQQSLDQGLQFLIQYYNGEERAKGNILERFSAQQFPDLHSELNLSSLELGDSALYFCASSVVSGDYGYTFGSGTRLTVV.

The chain uses TRBV27 and TRBJ2-1, with 10 bases fitting TRBD2. With V trimmed by 8 bases and J by 7 bases, 11 bases remained unmatched. Germline assignment: CDR1 MNHEY and CDR2 SMNVEV (reference sequence). CDR3 length equals 15 residues. The CDR3 protein is CASALGLAGVNEQFF. Here the CDR3 DNA reads TGTGCCAGCGCCTTGGGGCTAGCGGGAGTGAATGAGCAGTTCTTC.

The V and J genes are TRBV7-9 and TRBJ1-5; no clear D gene. Trimming removed 5 bases at V and 2 bases at J, with 7 bases between. The length of the CDR3 is 13 residues. Germline CDR1 SEHNR, CDR2 FQNEAQ (reference sequence). The CDR3 here is CASSPDGNQPQHF. As DNA, the CDR3 is TGTGCCAGCAGCCCCGATGGCAATCAGCCCCAGCATTTT. The full variable domain, in which reference TRBV7-9 and TRBJ1-5 provide the parts outside the CDR3, is DTGVSQNPRHKITKRGQNVTFRCDPISEHNRLYWYRQTLGQGPEFLTYFQNEAQLEKSRLLSDRFSAERPKGSFSTLEIQRTEQGDSAMYLCASSPDGNQPQHFGDGTRLSIL.

Comments on this clonotype: This may be a read error: a much more frequent sequence differs by one nucleotide. For the CDR3, the DNA is TGCGCCAGCAGCCAAGAGGCTAGCACAGATACGCAGTATTTT. It translates to CASSQEASTDTQYF. The chain recombines TRBV4-3 with TRBJ2-3; D gene unclear. V dropped 0 bases and J dropped 0 bases, with 4 bases sitting between them. CDR1 is LGHNA, CDR2 YSLEER, per germline. The CDR3 consists of 14 residues.

This chain uses TRBV7-8 with TRBJ2-1, with D tentatively TRBD1 (5 bases). The V end lost 1 base, the J end lost 7 bases, and 11 bases lay between the germline ends. This CDR3 is built from 14 residues. Germline V gene lookup returns CDR1 SGHVS and CDR2 FQNEAQ. CDR3 sequence (DNA): TGTGCCAGCAGCTTAGTTGGCAGGGCGAATGAGCAGTTCTTC. It yields the protein CASSLVGRANEQFF.

This clonotype was recorded at least ten times. The chain joins TRBV4-2 to TRBJ2-2; TRBD2 matches 9 bases. Looked up from germline, CDR1 is LGHNA and CDR2 is YNFKEQ. Germline trimming cut 0 bases from V and 6 bases from J; bases unmatched to any gene: 5. This CDR3 region has 16 residues. The DNA for the CDR3 is TGTGCCAGCAGCCAAGATTTTAGCGGGGGATCCGGGGAGCTGTTTTTT. Residues: CASSQDFSGGSGELFF.

This clonotype came up many times. The V and J genes are TRBV2 and TRBJ2-7, with D perhaps TRBD2 (6 bases). There are 12 residues in the CDR3. The germline V gene has CDR1 SNHLY and CDR2 FYNNEI. The ends were cut back, 11 bases at V and 6 bases at J, with 17 bases in the middle. The CDR3 is CAWRRGLGEQYF. The CDR3 DNA sequence: TGTGCCTGGCGGAGGGGTTTGGGCGAGCAGTACTTC.

In this sample, this clonotype turned up a few times. This chain joins TRBV6-5 and TRBJ2-3; 11 nucleotides agree with TRBD2. V lost 2 bases, J lost 2 bases, and 9 bases stayed unmatched. The V gene's germline CDR1 is MNHEY and CDR2 SVGAGI. This CDR3 is 18 amino acids long. Here the CDR3 reads CASSYGNRTSGSTDTQYF. DNA for the CDR3: TGTGCCAGCAGTTACGGAAACCGGACTAGCGGGTCCACAGATACGCAGTATTTT.

The chain carries TRBV12-3 or TRBV12-4 and TRBJ2-1; 8 bases align to TRBD1. This CDR3 spans 17 amino acids. After removal of 4 bases from V and 0 bases from J, the junction contained 8 bases not matched to a gene. The CDR3 nucleotides read TGTGCCAGCAGTTGGGGGCCAGGGGGCTTCTCCTACAATGAGCAGTTCTTC. Translated, it gives CASSWGPGGFSYNEQFF.

V usage is TRBV19 and J usage is TRBJ2-7; 7 nucleotides match TRBD1. CDR3 length: 13 amino acids. Looked up from germline, CDR1 is LNHDA and CDR2 is SQIVND (reference sequence). Trimming removed 7 bases from V and 6 bases from J; junction bases left unmatched: 9. CDR3 nucleotide sequence: TGTGCCAGTACGGGGACAGACCTAGGCGAGCAGTACTTC. This sequence encodes CASTGTDLGEQYF. Filled out from reference TRBV19 and TRBJ2-7, the complete variable domain reads DGGITQSPKYLFRKEGQNVTLSCEQNLNHDAMYWYRQDPGQGLRLIYYSQIVNDFQKGDIAEGYSVSREKKESFPLTVTSAQKNPTAFYLCASTGTDLGEQYFGPGTRLTVT.

The chain employs TRBV2 and TRBJ1-1, with D possibly matching TRBD1 (6 bases). Germline V gives CDR1 SNHLY, CDR2 FYNNEI. V was clipped by 6 bases and J by 1 base, with 12 bases between them. This CDR3 region has 14 residues. DNA of the CDR3: TGTGCCAGCAGGCAACAGGGAACGAACACTGAAGCTTTCTTT. Encoded protein: CASRQQGTNTEAFF.

V gene TRBV24-1 combines with J gene TRBJ2-3; 9 nucleotides line up with TRBD2. Looked up from germline, CDR1 is KGHDR and CDR2 is SFDVKD. Losses at the gene ends were 9 bases for V and 11 bases for J; bases not matched to a gene: 5. CDR3 length: 11 amino acids. The CDR3 DNA reads TGTGCCACCGGGGCGGGGGGGGTGCAGTATTTT. Its translation: CATGAGGVQYF.

This clonotype was detected a few times. V is TRBV19 and J is TRBJ1-5, with 9 bases identical to TRBD1. Trimming cost V 7 bases and J 0 bases; bases outside gene matches: 7. CDR3 length: 16 residues. CDR1 and CDR2 from the germline V gene are LNHDA and SQIVND (reference sequence). The CDR3 loop is CASMGQGTYSNQPQHF. The CDR3 DNA is TGTGCCAGTATGGGACAGGGTACGTATAGCAATCAGCCCCAGCATTTT.

The chain couples TRBV9 to TRBJ1-2; no clear D gene. CDR1 and CDR2 (germline): SGDLS, YYNGEE. Trimming stripped 2 bases from V and 4 bases from J, with 6 bases between. CDR3 length: 12 amino acids. CDR3: CASSVDPYGYTF. In DNA, the CDR3 is TGTGCCAGCAGCGTGGACCCCTATGGCTACACCTTC.

This clonotype was detected ten times or more. The chain has TRBV20-1 and TRBJ1-2, with TRBD1 as a possible D gene (5 bases). The CDR3 is made up of 14 amino acids. Trimming cost V 3 bases and J 4 bases, with 15 bases left between them. The germline CDR1 and CDR2 sequences are DFQATT and SNEGSKA (reference sequence). The CDR3 coding sequence is TGCAGTGCTAGGTCTGCGGGGGAAAGCTATGGCTACACCTTC. It codes for CSARSAGESYGYTF.